This T cell receptor (beta chain) comes out of a study of OX40 agonist ivuxolimab in advanced cancers. In its sample, this clone was seen a few times. Germline V gene lookup returns CDR1 SSHAT and CDR2 FNYEAQ (reference sequence). The CDR3 length is 14 residues. Trimming stripped 5 bases from V and 0 bases from J, with 9 bases between. Generated by immunoSEQ multiplex PCR, the TCRdb table keeps only in-frame clones and is missing some. This table holds 68,000 or so clones, roughly four fifths found once. The V gene is TRBV7-7, the J gene TRBJ2-3; possibly TRBD1 for D (5 bases). The sequence was obtained from an adult with an advanced solid tumor such as melanoma, head and neck, liver or kidney cancer. The material was CD4+ or CD8+ T cells sorted from blood, obtained in a trial of the OX40 agonist ivuxolimab. The CDR3 DNA is TGTGCCAGCAGCCCCGCAGGGAGCACAGATACGCAGTATTTT. As protein: CASSPAGSTDTQYF.